The 27 T cell receptor beta chains given below trace back to one sample, sequenced in a study of blood T cells in healthy people across ages. With a J-beta primer mix and a sample-barcoded 5' primer, a second PCR ran about 7 to 12 cycles. A single record per CDR3 protein comes from TCRdb applying MiXCR to the 5' RACE reads. The sample has around 990,000 distinct CDR3 sequences; around two fifths are singletons. Sequencing input: blood. The origin of the receptors is a young man in good health.

This clonotype was observed a few times. The rearrangement joins TRBV5-1 to TRBJ2-5; the D is unclear. The length of the CDR3 is 14 residues. Between the trimmed V and J ends, which lost 6 bases and 2 bases, there was a span of 14 bases. Per germline, CDR1 SGHRS and CDR2 YFSETQ. The CDR3 nucleotides are TGCGCCAGCATTGACACAACTGTTCAAGAGACCCAGTACTTC. It specifies CASIDTTVQETQYF.

This clonotype was counted only a few times. V and J are TRBV6-5 and TRBJ2-7; TRBD2 aligns across 9 bases. V lost 2 bases to trimming and J lost 4 bases; unmatched junction nucleotides: 3. This CDR3 has 14 amino acids. The germline V gene encodes CDR1 MNHEY and CDR2 SVGAGI. The CDR3 DNA reads as TGTGCCAGCAGTTACAAGGGACTAGCTTACGAGCAGTACTTC. Protein product: CASSYKGLAYEQYF.

This sequence joins TRBV27 and TRBJ1-2; TRBD1 is a possible D gene (6 bases). The CDR3 has 14 amino acids. Germline V gene lookup returns CDR1 MNHEY and CDR2 SMNVEV (reference sequence). V was cut by 6 bases and J by 7 bases, with 18 bases left in between. The CDR3 DNA reads as TGTGCCAGCAGCCCACAGGGATCCATCGGTGGCTACACCTTC. Translation: CASSPQGSIGGYTF.

This clonotype was recorded a few times. CDR3 amino acids: CASSSLMSVQETQYF. The DNA of the CDR3 is TGTGCCAGCAGCTCCTTGATGTCAGTTCAAGAGACCCAGTACTTC. The chain carries TRBV7-2 and TRBJ2-5; D is unclear. CDR1 is SGHTA, CDR2 FQGNSA, per germline. The CDR3 has 15 amino acids. V was clipped by 4 bases and J by 2 bases, with 14 bases between them. Complete variable domain (other parts from reference TRBV7-2 and TRBJ2-5): GAGVSQSPSNKVTEKGKDVELRCDPISGHTALYWYRQSLGQGLEFLIYFQGNSAPDKSGLPSDRFSAERTGGSVSTLTIQRTQQEDSAVYLCASSSLMSVQETQYFGPGTRLLVL.

There are a few counts of this clonotype. The chain couples TRBV20-1 to TRBJ2-2, with 7 bases that match TRBD1. The length of the CDR3 is 16 residues. With V trimmed by 6 bases and J by 6 bases, 16 bases remained unmatched. CDR1 DFQATT and CDR2 SNEGSKA come from the germline V gene (reference sequence). CDR3 protein: CSAETTGVVGPGELFF. DNA for the CDR3: TGCAGTGCAGAAACTACAGGGGTCGTCGGTCCCGGGGAGCTGTTTTTT.

This clonotype was seen a single time. A junction end diverges from the germline sequence, so it may reflect a read error. The V gene is TRBV10-3, the J gene TRBJ1-5, with D possibly matching TRBD1 (5 bases). Germline lookup yields CDR1 ENHRY and CDR2 SYGVKD. The CDR3 loop spans 15 amino acids. CDR3 region: CAISGGDSSNQPRHF. DNA of the CDR3: TGTGCCATCAGTGGTGGTGACAGTTCCAATCAGCCCCGGCATTTT.

The CDR3 loop reads CSARPPHNEQFF. CDR3 in DNA: TGCAGCGCCAGACCCCCGCACAATGAGCAGTTCTTC. This chain uses TRBV29-1 with TRBJ2-1; D ambiguous. The CDR3 has 12 amino acids. Trimming took off 7 bases at V and 5 bases at J, with 12 bases between the two ends. CDR1 is SQVTM and CDR2 is ANQGSEA in the germline V gene.

The sample holds a few counts of this clonotype. The chain is built from TRBV12-3 or TRBV12-4 and TRBJ2-7, with D unclear. The ends were cut back, 6 bases at V and 10 bases at J, with 13 bases in the middle. This CDR3 is 11 amino acids long. CDR3 residues: CASRREFTQYF. The CDR3 DNA reads as TGTGCCAGCAGGCGAGAGTTTACCCAGTACTTC.

The chain uses TRBV5-1 and TRBJ2-3; the match to TRBD2 covers 7 bases. There are 16 residues in the CDR3. Germline-derived CDR1 and CDR2 are SGHRS and YFSETQ. Trimming removed 1 base from V and 6 bases from J; junction bases left unmatched: 11. The CDR3 loop is CASSLTASGLFDTQYF. The CDR3 nucleotides are TGCGCCAGCAGCTTGACGGCTAGCGGACTCTTTGATACGCAGTATTTT.

The rearrangement uses TRBV20-1 and TRBJ2-2; D might be TRBD1 (5 bases). Germline V gives CDR1 DFQATT, CDR2 SNEGSKA (reference sequence). Between the trimmed V and J ends, which lost 3 bases and 1 base, there was a span of 12 bases. This CDR3 is built from 15 residues. Here the CDR3 reads CSARLGRENTGELFF. For the CDR3, the DNA is TGCAGTGCTAGGTTGGGCAGGGAGAACACCGGGGAGCTGTTTTTT.

The chain recombines TRBV6-1 with TRBJ1-2; unclear D gene. Between the trimmed V and J ends, which lost 7 bases and 3 bases, there was a span of 18 bases. The V gene's germline CDR1 is MNHNS and CDR2 SASEGT. The CDR3 contains 15 residues. In DNA, the CDR3 is TGTGCCAGCACCCAGTTAGCAGGCTTATACTATGGCTACACCTTC. This sequence encodes CASTQLAGLYYGYTF.

This clonotype appeared a few times. The chain joins TRBV4-3 to TRBJ2-3, with D uncertain. Germline CDR1 is LGHNA and CDR2 is YSLEER. Trimming took off 3 bases at V and 2 bases at J, with 9 bases between the two ends. The CDR3 runs 14 residues. The CDR3 spells CASSQDPFTDTQYF. The CDR3 DNA follows: TGCGCCAGCAGCCAGGATCCATTCACAGATACGCAGTATTTT.

This clonotype has a handful of counts. This chain's CDR3 is CASSLVRVNQPQHF. In DNA form, the CDR3 reads TGTGCCAGCAGCTTAGTACGGGTAAATCAGCCCCAGCATTTT. This rearrangement joins TRBV7-2 to TRBJ1-5; D unresolved. This CDR3 is 14 amino acids long. The germline CDR1 and CDR2 sequences are SGHTA and FQGNSA. V dropped 1 base and J dropped 4 bases, with 8 bases sitting between them.

V and J are TRBV7-2 and TRBJ2-7; D unresolved. Trimming pared 3 bases from V and 3 bases from J, leaving 21 bases between. The CDR3 has 17 amino acids. Per the germline V gene, CDR1 is SGHTA and CDR2 is FQGNSA. CDR3 sequence reads: CASSFEFAWAPLYEQYF. CDR3 in DNA: TGTGCCAGCAGCTTCGAGTTCGCCTGGGCCCCTCTCTACGAGCAGTACTTC.

The rearrangement joins TRBV19 to TRBJ1-2; TRBD1 aligns across 7 bases. V shed 6 bases and J 8 bases; nucleotides not matched to a gene: 9. CDR3 size: 13 residues. Germline CDR1 is LNHDA and CDR2 is SQIVND (reference sequence). CDR3 region: CASRRWDSSGYTF. CDR3 DNA: TGTGCCAGTAGGCGCTGGGACAGTAGCGGCTACACCTTC.

The gene calls are TRBV7-9 and TRBJ2-7; D call uncertain. The germline V gene has CDR1 SEHNR and CDR2 FQNEAQ (reference sequence). V lost 6 bases and J lost 6, with 12 bases in between. The CDR3 totals 12 residues. DNA of the CDR3: TGTGCCAGCAGTCCGGCCTTTCGCGAGCAGTACTTC. As protein: CASSPAFREQYF.

A few counts support this clonotype. CDR3 sequence (DNA): TGCGCCAGCAGCCAAGTGGTTTTGTTGGAGGGGATAGGAACCCAGTACTTC. Residues: CASSQVVLLEGIGTQYF. The J gene is TRBJ2-5, the V gene TRBV4-1; D might be TRBD2 (6 bases). This CDR3 comprises 17 residues. CDR1 is MGHRA, CDR2 YSYEKL, per germline. V was shortened by 1 base and J by 8 bases, with 23 bases between the two germline ends.

In its sample, this clonotype was seen a few times. The V and J genes are TRBV11-2 and TRBJ2-1; tentative D call: TRBD1 (6 bases). This CDR3 contains 16 residues. V lost 1 base and J 6 bases, leaving 16 bases between the germline ends. The germline CDR1 and CDR2 sequences are SGHAT and FQNNGV. DNA for the CDR3: TGTGCCAGCAGCTTAGGAGGAGCGTGGACAGTCAATGAGCAGTTCTTC. As protein: CASSLGGAWTVNEQFF.

This chain connects TRBV3-1 to TRBJ2-2; 13 bases align to TRBD2. This CDR3 is 18 amino acids long. Germline CDR1 LGHDT, CDR2 YNNKEL (reference sequence). The V segment lost 6 bases and the J segment 5 bases; nucleotides outside the gene matches: 12. The CDR3 loop reads CASSHKGLAGYQTGELFF. In DNA form, the CDR3 reads TGTGCCAGCAGTCACAAGGGACTAGCGGGGTATCAGACCGGGGAGCTGTTTTTT.

This clonotype was seen at least ten times. The CDR3 spells CSAVGSGGAKTQYF. The DNA of the CDR3 is TGCAGTGCCGTGGGTAGCGGGGGGGCGAAGACCCAGTACTTC. The chain combines TRBV20-1 with TRBJ2-5; 11 bases map to TRBD2. Looked up from germline, CDR1 is DFQATT and CDR2 is SNEGSKA (reference sequence). J lost 6 bases, V lost 6 bases, and 9 bases had no gene match. This CDR3 is 14 amino acids long.

This clonotype was found a few times. The chain links TRBV20-1 to TRBJ2-1; 9 bases fit TRBD1. Per the germline V gene, CDR1 is DFQATT and CDR2 is SNEGSKA (reference sequence). CDR3 length equals 16 residues. J was trimmed by 7 bases and V by 0 bases; bases with no gene match: 10. The CDR3 sequence: CSARDTGTGRLNEQFF. CDR3 bases: TGCAGTGCTAGAGACACCGGGACAGGGCGGTTAAATGAGCAGTTCTTC.

This clonotype was counted only a few times. This chain uses TRBV6-5 with TRBJ1-2, with 9 bases identical to TRBD1. Germline CDR1 reads MNHEY; CDR2 reads SVGAGI. The V and J ends lost 6 bases and 4 bases, in that order; junction bases with no gene match: 12. The CDR3 extends over 16 amino acids. CDR3: CASSPEPGTGIYGYTF. The CDR3 coding sequence is TGTGCCAGCAGCCCAGAACCCGGGACAGGGATCTATGGCTACACCTTC.

The rearrangement uses TRBV20-1 and TRBJ1-1; 7 bases map to TRBD1. V lost 4 bases and J lost 5; bases outside the gene matches: 7. Germline V gene data show CDR1 as DFQATT and CDR2 as SNEGSKA (reference sequence). The CDR3 length is 13 residues. CDR3 region: CSATIDRVTEAFF. As DNA, the CDR3 is TGCAGTGCTACCATAGACAGGGTAACTGAAGCTTTCTTT.

This clonotype showed up just once. This chain links TRBV28 with TRBJ1-2, with D possibly matching TRBD1 (6 bases). This CDR3 is built from 13 residues. Germline values: CDR1 MDHEN, CDR2 SYDVKM. Deletions cut 8 bases from V and 2 bases from J, with 12 bases between. The DNA of the CDR3 is TGTGCCAGCCTCCAAGGGGGGAACTATGGCTACACCTTC. This codes for CASLQGGNYGYTF.

This chain joins TRBV28 and TRBJ1-2; D not resolved. The ends were cut back, 6 bases at V and 4 bases at J, with 9 bases in the middle. This CDR3 comprises 12 residues. Germline values: CDR1 MDHEN, CDR2 SYDVKM. This chain's CDR3 is CASSPHRYGYTF. CDR3 coding DNA: TGTGCCAGCAGCCCACATCGCTATGGCTACACCTTC.

Notes on this clonotype: A read error may produce the germline difference seen at one junction end. The genes are TRBV27 and TRBJ1-6, with no clear D. CDR1 and CDR2 (germline): MNHEY, SMNVEV (reference sequence). CDR3 length: 13 amino acids. For the CDR3, the DNA is TGTGCCAGGGTGGGCCTCTATAATTCACCCCTCCATTTT. It encodes CARVGLYNSPLHF.

This clonotype showed up just a few times. V gene TRBV29-1 combines with J gene TRBJ2-5; D is undetermined. Trimming cost V 7 bases and J 11 bases, with 26 bases left between them. This CDR3 has 14 amino acids. Germline assignment: CDR1 SQVTM and CDR2 ANQGSEA. CDR3 sequence: CSATVRVMLDEQYF. The CDR3 DNA reads TGCAGCGCAACCGTAAGGGTGATGTTGGATGAGCAGTACTTC.